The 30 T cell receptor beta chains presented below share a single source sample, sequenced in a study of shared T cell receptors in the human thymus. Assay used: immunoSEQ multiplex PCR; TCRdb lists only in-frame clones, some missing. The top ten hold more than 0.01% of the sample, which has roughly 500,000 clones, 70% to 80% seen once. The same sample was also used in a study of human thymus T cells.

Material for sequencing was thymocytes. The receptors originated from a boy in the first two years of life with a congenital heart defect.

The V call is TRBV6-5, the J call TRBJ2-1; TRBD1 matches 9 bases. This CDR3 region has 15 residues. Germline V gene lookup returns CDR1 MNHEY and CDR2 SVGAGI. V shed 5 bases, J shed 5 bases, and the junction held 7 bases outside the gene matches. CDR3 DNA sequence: TGTGCCAGCAGTGTGGACAGGGGCCGGAACAATGAGCAGTTCTTC. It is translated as CASSVDRGRNNEQFF.

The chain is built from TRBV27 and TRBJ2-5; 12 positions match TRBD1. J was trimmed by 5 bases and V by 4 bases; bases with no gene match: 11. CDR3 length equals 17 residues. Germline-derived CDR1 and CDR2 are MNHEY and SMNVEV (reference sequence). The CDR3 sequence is CASSSNTRDRGRETQYF. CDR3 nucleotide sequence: TGTGCCAGCAGTTCAAACACCCGGGACAGGGGGCGGGAGACCCAGTACTTC.

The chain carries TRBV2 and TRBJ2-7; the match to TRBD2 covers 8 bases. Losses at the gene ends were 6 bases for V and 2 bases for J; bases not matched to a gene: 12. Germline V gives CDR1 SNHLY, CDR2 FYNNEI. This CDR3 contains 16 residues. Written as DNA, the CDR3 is TGTGCCAGCAGCGGGGGGGGAGTGGGCCCCCCCTACGAGCAGTACTTC. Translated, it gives CASSGGGVGPPYEQYF.

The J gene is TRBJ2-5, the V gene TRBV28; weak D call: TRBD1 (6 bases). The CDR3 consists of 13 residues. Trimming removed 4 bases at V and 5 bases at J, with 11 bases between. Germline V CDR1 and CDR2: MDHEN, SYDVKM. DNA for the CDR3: TGTGCCAGCAGTTCGAGGACAGATGAGACCCAGTACTTC. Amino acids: CASSSRTDETQYF.

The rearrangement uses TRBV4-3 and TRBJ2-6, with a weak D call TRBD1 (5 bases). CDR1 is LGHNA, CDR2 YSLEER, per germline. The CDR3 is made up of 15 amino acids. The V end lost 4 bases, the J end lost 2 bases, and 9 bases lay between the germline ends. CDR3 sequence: CASSPSGTGANVLTF. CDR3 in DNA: TGCGCCAGCAGCCCCTCAGGGACTGGGGCCAACGTCCTGACTTTC.

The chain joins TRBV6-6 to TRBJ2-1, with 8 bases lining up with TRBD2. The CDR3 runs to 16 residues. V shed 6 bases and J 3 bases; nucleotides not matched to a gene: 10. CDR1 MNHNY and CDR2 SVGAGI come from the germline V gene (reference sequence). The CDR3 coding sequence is TGTGCCAGCAGAGGGATTCCCGGGACTAGCTACAATGAGCAGTTCTTC. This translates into CASRGIPGTSYNEQFF.

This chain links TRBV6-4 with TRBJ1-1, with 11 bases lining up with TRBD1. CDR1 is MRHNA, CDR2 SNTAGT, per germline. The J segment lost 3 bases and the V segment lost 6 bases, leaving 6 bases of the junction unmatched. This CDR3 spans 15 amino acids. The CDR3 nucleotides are TGTGCCAGCAGCGAAAGGACAGGGGGCCACACTGAAGCTTTCTTT. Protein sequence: CASSERTGGHTEAFF.

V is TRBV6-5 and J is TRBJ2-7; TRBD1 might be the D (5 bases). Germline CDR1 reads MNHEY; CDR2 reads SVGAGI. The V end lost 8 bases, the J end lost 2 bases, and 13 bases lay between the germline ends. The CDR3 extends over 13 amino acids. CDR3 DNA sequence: TGTGCCAGCCGTGACCTAGGGGCCTACGAGCAGTACTTC. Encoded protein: CASRDLGAYEQYF.

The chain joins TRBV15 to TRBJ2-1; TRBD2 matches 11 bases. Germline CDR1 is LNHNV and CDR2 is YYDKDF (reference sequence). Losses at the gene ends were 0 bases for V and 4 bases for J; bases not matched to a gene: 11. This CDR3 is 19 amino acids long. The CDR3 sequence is CATSRDGEGGTSGYNEQFF. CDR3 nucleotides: TGTGCCACCAGCAGAGACGGCGAAGGGGGGACTAGCGGATACAATGAGCAGTTCTTC. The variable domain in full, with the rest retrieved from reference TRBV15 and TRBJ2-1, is DAMVIQNPRYQVTQFGKPVTLSCSQTLNHNVMYWYQQKSSQAPKLLFHYYDKDFNNEADTPDNFQSRRPNTSFCFLDIRSPGLGDTAMYLCATSRDGEGGTSGYNEQFFGPGTRLTVL.

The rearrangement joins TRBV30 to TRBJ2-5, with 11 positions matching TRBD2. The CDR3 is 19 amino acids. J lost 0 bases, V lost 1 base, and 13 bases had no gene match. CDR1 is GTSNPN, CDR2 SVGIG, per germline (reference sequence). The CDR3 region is CAWSGRWPSGRNYQETQYF. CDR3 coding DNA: TGTGCCTGGAGTGGCCGGTGGCCTAGCGGGAGGAATTACCAAGAGACCCAGTACTTC.

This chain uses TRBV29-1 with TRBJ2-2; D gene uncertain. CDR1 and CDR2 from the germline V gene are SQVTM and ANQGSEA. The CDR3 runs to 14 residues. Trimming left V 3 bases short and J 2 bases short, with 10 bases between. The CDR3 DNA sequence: TGCAGCGTTGAGGCGGAAATTAACACCGGGGAGCTGTTTTTT. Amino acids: CSVEAEINTGELFF.

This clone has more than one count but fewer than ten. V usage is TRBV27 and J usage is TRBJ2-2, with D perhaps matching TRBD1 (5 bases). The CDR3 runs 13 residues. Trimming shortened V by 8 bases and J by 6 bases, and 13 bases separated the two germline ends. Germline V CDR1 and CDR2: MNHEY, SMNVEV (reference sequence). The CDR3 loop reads CASSIRASGELFF. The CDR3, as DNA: TGTGCCAGCTCGATCAGGGCGTCCGGGGAGCTGTTTTTT.

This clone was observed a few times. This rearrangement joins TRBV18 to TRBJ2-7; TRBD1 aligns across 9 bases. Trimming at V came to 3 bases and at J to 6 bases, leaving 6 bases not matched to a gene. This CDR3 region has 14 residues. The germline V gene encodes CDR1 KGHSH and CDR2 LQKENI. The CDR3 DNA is TGTGCCAGCTCACCCACAGGGGGCATTTCCGAGCAGTACTTC. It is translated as CASSPTGGISEQYF.

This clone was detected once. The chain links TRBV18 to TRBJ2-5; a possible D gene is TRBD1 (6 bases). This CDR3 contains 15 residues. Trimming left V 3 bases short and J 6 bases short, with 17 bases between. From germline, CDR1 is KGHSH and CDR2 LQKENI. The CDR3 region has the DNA TGTGCCAGCTCACCCCAGGACAGAGCCGGGAAGACCCAGTACTTC. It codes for CASSPQDRAGKTQYF.

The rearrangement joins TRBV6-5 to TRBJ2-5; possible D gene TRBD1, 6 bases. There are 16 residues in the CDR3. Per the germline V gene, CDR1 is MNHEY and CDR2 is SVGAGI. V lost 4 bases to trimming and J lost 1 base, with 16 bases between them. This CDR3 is CASSLQGSTFQETQYF. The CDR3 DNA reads TGTGCCAGCAGTTTACAGGGTTCTACTTTCCAAGAGACCCAGTACTTC.

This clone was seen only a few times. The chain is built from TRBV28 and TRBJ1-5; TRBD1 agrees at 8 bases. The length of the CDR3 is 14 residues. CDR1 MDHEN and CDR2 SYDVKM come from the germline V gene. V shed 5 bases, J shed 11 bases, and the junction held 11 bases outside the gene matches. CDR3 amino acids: CASSVGQGGQAQHF. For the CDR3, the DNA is TGTGCCAGCAGTGTAGGACAGGGAGGCCAGGCCCAGCATTTT.

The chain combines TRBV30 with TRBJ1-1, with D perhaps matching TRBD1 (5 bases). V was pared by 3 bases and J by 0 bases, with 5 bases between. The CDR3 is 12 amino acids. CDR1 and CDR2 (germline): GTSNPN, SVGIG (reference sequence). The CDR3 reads CAWSRVNTEAFF. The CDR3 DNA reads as TGTGCCTGGAGCAGGGTGAACACTGAAGCTTTCTTT.

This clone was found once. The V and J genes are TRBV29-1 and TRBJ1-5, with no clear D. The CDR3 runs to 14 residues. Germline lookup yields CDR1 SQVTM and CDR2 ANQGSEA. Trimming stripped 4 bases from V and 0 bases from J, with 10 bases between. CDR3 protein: CSVVPGISNQPQHF. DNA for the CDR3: TGCAGCGTTGTGCCAGGTATTAGCAATCAGCCCCAGCATTTT.

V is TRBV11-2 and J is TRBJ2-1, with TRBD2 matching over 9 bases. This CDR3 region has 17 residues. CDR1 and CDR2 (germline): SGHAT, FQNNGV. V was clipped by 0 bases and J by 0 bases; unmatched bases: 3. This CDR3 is CASSLEAGGSSYNEQFF. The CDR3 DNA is TGTGCCAGCAGCTTAGAAGCGGGAGGAAGCTCCTACAATGAGCAGTTCTTC.

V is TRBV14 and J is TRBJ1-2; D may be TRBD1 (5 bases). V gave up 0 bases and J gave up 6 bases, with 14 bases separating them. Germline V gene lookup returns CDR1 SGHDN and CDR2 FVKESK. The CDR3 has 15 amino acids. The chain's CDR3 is CASSQEVVGPNGYTF. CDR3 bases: TGTGCCAGCAGCCAAGAGGTGGTGGGGCCGAATGGCTACACCTTC.

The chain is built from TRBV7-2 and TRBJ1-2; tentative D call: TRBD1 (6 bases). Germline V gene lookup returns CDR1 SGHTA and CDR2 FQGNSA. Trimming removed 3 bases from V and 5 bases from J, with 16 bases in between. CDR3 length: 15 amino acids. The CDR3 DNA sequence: TGTGCCAGCAGCTTCTCCCGGGACACGACTTATGGCTACACCTTC. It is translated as CASSFSRDTTYGYTF.

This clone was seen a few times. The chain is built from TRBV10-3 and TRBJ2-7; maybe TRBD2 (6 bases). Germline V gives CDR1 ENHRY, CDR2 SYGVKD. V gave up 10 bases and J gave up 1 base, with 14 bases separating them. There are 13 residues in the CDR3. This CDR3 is CATLRGGSYEQYF. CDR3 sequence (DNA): TGTGCCACTCTGCGGGGCGGGTCCTACGAGCAGTACTTC.

CDR3 nucleotides: TGTGCCAGCAGTTTAGCTACAGGGTTCGAGACCCAGTACTTC. This gives the protein CASSLATGFETQYF. The rearrangement links TRBV27 to TRBJ2-5, with D possibly matching TRBD1 (6 bases). Trimming took off 2 bases at V and 5 bases at J, with 12 bases between the two ends. The CDR3 is 14 amino acids. CDR1 and CDR2 (germline): MNHEY, SMNVEV (reference sequence).

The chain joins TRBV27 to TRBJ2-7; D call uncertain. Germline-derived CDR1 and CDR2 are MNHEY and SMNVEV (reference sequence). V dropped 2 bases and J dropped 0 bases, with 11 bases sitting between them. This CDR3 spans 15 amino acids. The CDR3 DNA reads TGTGCCAGCAGTTTAGGGTTAGCTGGCTCCTACGAGCAGTACTTC. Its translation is CASSLGLAGSYEQYF.

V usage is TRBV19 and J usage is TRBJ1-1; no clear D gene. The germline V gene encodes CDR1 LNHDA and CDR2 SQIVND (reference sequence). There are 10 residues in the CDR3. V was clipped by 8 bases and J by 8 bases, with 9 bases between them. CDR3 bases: TGTGCCAGTCGGGGAGAGGAAGCTTTCTTT. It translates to CASRGEEAFF.

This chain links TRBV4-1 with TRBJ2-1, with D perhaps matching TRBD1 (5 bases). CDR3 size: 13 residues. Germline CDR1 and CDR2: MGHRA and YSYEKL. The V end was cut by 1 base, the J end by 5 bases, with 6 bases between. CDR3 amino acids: CASSQVGHNEQFF. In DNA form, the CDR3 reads TGCGCCAGCAGCCAAGTGGGGCACAATGAGCAGTTCTTC.

CDR3 in amino acids: CASSEARGGSGANVLTF. CDR3 DNA sequence: TGCGCCAGCAGTGAGGCCCGAGGGGGATCTGGGGCCAACGTCCTGACTTTC. The rearrangement links TRBV10-1 to TRBJ2-6; D is perhaps TRBD1 (6 bases). Trimming removed 2 bases at V and 1 base at J, with 12 bases between. The CDR3 sequence is 17 residues long. CDR1 and CDR2 (germline): WNHNN, SYGVQD (reference sequence).

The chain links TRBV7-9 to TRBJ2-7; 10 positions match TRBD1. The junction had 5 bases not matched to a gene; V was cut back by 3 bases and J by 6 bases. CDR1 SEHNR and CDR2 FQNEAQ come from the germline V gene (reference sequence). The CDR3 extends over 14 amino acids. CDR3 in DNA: TGTGCCAGCAGCTTCGGGACAGGGGCTCCCGAGCAGTACTTC. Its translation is CASSFGTGAPEQYF.

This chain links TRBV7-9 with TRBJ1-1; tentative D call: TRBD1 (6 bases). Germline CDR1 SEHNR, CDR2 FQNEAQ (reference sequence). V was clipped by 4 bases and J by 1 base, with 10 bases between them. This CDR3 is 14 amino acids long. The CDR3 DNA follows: TGTGCCAGCAGCTGCCCAGGGGCGAACACTGAAGCTTTCTTT. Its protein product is CASSCPGANTEAFF.

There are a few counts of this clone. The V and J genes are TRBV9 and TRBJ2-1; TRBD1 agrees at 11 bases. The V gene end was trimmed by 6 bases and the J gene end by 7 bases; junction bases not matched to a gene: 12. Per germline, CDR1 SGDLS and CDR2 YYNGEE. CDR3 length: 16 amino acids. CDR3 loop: CASNPGGDRGWNEQFF. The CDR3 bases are TGTGCCAGCAACCCGGGCGGGGACAGGGGGTGGAATGAGCAGTTCTTC.